The 5 T cell receptor beta chains in this list originate from one sample, sequenced in a study of blood T cells in healthy people across ages. A second 7 to 11 cycle PCR used barcoded and J-beta primers. MiXCR, applied by TCRdb to the 5' RACE reads, yields one record per CDR3 protein. The sample includes about 1.4 million distinct CDR3 sequences, 45% to 70% seen only once; the top ten take roughly 6.3%. Sequenced input: blood. The origin of the receptors is a young man in good health.

The chain is built from TRBV6-5 and TRBJ2-7; D is possibly TRBD1 or TRBD2 (5 bases each). The V end lost 1 base, the J end lost 0 bases, and 10 bases lay between the germline ends. Per the germline V gene, CDR1 is MNHEY and CDR2 is SVGAGI. The length of the CDR3 is 15 residues. In DNA form, the CDR3 reads TGTGCCAGCAGTTACTACGTGGGACCCTCCTACGAGCAGTACTTC. Its translation is CASSYYVGPSYEQYF.

The V call is TRBV3-1, the J call TRBJ2-1, with 8 bases aligning to TRBD1. The CDR3 loop spans 15 amino acids. Trimming at V came to 1 base and at J to 6 bases, leaving 5 bases not matched to a gene. Looked up from germline, CDR1 is LGHDT and CDR2 is YNNKEL (reference sequence). CDR3 loop: CASSQGTGGSNEQFF. As DNA, the CDR3 is TGTGCCAGCAGCCAAGGAACAGGGGGAAGCAATGAGCAGTTCTTC.

The chain employs TRBV5-5 and TRBJ2-3; 11 bases line up with TRBD2. This CDR3 contains 17 residues. Per germline, CDR1 SGHKS and CDR2 YYEKEE (reference sequence). Trimming took 3 bases from V and 1 from J; bases not matched to a gene: 7. The DNA of the CDR3 is TGTGCCAGCAGCTACCCTAGCGGGGGGACCCGCACAGATACGCAGTATTTT. As protein: CASSYPSGGTRTDTQYF.

This clonotype was recorded a few times. The chain carries TRBV7-2 and TRBJ2-4; 9 bases are shared with TRBD1. The J call is doubtful: the DNA matches TRBJ2-7 better. Germline V lookup: CDR1 SGHTA, CDR2 FQGNSA. This CDR3 region has 15 residues. CDR3 sequence reads: CASSLAHRGQYEQYF. In nucleotides, the CDR3 is TGTGCCAGCAGCTTAGCGCACAGGGGGCAGTACGAGCAGTACTTC.

The J gene is TRBJ2-3, the V gene TRBV5-1, with 7 bases that match TRBD1. V lost 2 bases and J lost 4; bases outside the gene matches: 7. This CDR3 contains 15 residues. Germline V CDR1 and CDR2: SGHRS, YFSETQ. In DNA form, the CDR3 reads TGCGCCAGCAGCTTCACCGGGACAGAAGCAGATACGCAGTATTTT. Amino acid sequence: CASSFTGTEADTQYF.